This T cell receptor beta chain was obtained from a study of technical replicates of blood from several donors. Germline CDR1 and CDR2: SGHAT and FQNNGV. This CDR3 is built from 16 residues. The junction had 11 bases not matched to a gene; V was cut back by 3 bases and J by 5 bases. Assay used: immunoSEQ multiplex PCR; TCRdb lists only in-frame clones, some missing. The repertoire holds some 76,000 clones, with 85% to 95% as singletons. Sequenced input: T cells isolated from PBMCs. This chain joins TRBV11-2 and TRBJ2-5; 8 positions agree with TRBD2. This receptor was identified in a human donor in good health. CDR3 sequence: CASSFVYGTRWETQYF. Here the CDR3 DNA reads TGTGCCAGCAGCTTCGTGTACGGGACTAGATGGGAGACCCAGTACTTC. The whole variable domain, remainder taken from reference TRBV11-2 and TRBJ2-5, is EAGVAQSPRYKIIEKRQSVAFWCNPISGHATLYWYQQILGQGPKLLIQFQNNGVVDDSQLPKDRFSAERLKGVDSTLKIQPAKLEDSAVYLCASSFVYGTRWETQYFGPGTRLLVL.